This T cell receptor (beta chain) was recovered during a study of blood T cell repertoires in COVID-19. Study overall: There were acute and convalescent COVID-19 samples, and they came from the United States, Italy and Spain.

Authors' analysis steps: Reference gene primer amplification gave nucleated cell count estimates. TCRdb's copy holds only in-frame clones and misses some; the assay was immunoSEQ multiplex PCR. V, J and clone size derive from that table, while D and trimming were established from the DNA sequence. This table has approximately 180,000 clones, 75% to 90% appearing once. Per germline, CDR1 SGHNT and CDR2 YENEEA. The CDR3 contains 15 residues. V trimming: 1 base; J trimming: 9 bases; junction bases outside the gene matches: 6. Cohorts were based on clinical histories the participants reported. Material for sequencing was PBMCs or T cells enriched from blood (not recorded which). The V and J genes are TRBV11-3 and TRBJ2-1; 10 bases are shared with TRBD2. The clonotype was recovered from a woman aged 40 to 50 with acute COVID-19. The CDR3 protein is CASSLGLAGAVEQFF. CDR3 nucleotide sequence: TGTGCCAGCAGCTTAGGCCTAGCGGGAGCGGTTGAGCAGTTCTTC.